The clone carrying this TCR delta chain was seen repeatedly, ten times or more. What it binds is unknown. This likely reflects a read error, since a far larger clone is one base away. This specimen includes other DNA sequences encoding the same CDR3. The record originates from a study of γδ T cells in repeated Plasmodium falciparum infection. Across the study: Malian children with intense seasonal malaria exposure were compared with matched Australian children.

TCRdb made new clone calls on the multiplex PCR reads using CATT. In the table there are around 50,000 delta-chain clones, roughly 1.9% of which are singletons. Trimming shortened V by 3 bases and J by 11 bases, and 34 bases separated the two germline ends. The CDR3 loop spans 17 amino acids. Germline V gene data show CDR1 as TVYSNPD and CDR2 as GDNSRS (reference sequence). Overall study findings and caveats: Vdelta2-negative gammadelta repertoires, largely Vdelta1+, seemingly showed infection-driven waves of new clonal selection. Malian children's Vdelta2-negative repertoires appeared more expanded and less diverse than Australians'.

Bulk repertoires came from Vgamma9/Vdelta2+ or Vdelta2-negative gammadelta T cells flow-sorted from PBMC. The receptor was derived from a pool of human donors (malaria-infected and uninfected, not separated). The sample taken for sequencing was gamma-delta T cells from blood. The chain uses TRDV3 and TRDJ1; D perhaps matches TRDD2 (6 bases). The CDR3 nucleotides are TGTGCCTTACCGGTTCCCTTCCACCCGTCCCATAGAGGTAAGCTCATCTTT. It is translated as CALPVPFHPSHRGKLIF.